This TCR beta chain appears in the sequencing data of a study of T cells in Graves' hyperthyroidism and ophthalmopathy. With 2 bases removed from V and 7 bases from J, the gap between germline ends came to 14 bases. There are 13 residues in the CDR3. The V gene's germline CDR1 is GTSNPN and CDR2 SVGIG (reference sequence). Uncontrolled infection, other autoimmune disease, pregnancy or lactation led to exclusion. This clonotype showed up many times. Its specificity is unknown. Amplified regions were TCR beta CDR3 sequences from RNA transcripts. Carried out on the TCR CDR3, a first-round RT-PCR used the HTBI primer set. A single record per CDR3 protein comes from TCRdb applying MiXCR to the multiplex PCR reads. The sample shows fewer than 400,000 distinct CDR3 sequences, approximately 15% of them seen only once. Findings of the study overall: A 13 V-J model separated ophthalmopathy from stable hyperthyroidism. Most expanded thyroid clonotypes above 0.001 also appeared in blood.

The chain combines TRBV30 with TRBJ1-1; a possible D gene is TRBD1 (6 bases). The sequence was collected from a man in his thirties or forties with Graves' hyperthyroidism. The sample was blood. The CDR3 coding sequence is TGTGCCTGGAGTTCGCGAAGGACAGATGAAGCTTTCTTT. It translates to CAWSSRRTDEAFF. The full variable domain, its missing parts supplied by reference TRBV30 and TRBJ1-1, is SQTIHQWPATLVQPVGSPLSLECTVEGTSNPNLYWYRQAAGRGLQLLFYSVGIGQISSEVPQNLSASRPQDRQFILSSKKLLLSDSGFYLCAWSSRRTDEAFFGQGTRLTVV.